A selection of T cell receptor beta chains follows, all from one sample in a study of identical twins. A single record per CDR3 protein comes from TCRdb applying MiXCR to the 5' RACE reads. The sample comprises roughly 500,000 distinct CDR3 sequences, 22% of which are singletons, and around 0.9% rests with the top ten. These data were likewise used in another study, on T cells expressing NK-cell markers.

The specimen was CD4+ T cells sorted from blood. All receptors come from a woman aged 18-29 years in good health. Each CDR3 is given with its conserved first and last residue. Each record gives: clone size, CDR3 length, J gene, V gene, CDR3 protein. Clone sizes are given selectively: once, few, many, or a class where the clone is expanded.

many 14 TRBJ1-1 TRBV5-6 CASSLGRRGTEAFF
- 14 TRBJ2-5 TRBV5-1 CASSLDSSRETQYF
- 15 TRBJ1-2 TRBV5-1 CASSPSGRGIYGYTF
few 15 TRBJ2-7 TRBV7-9 CASSKTSGRNYEQYF
few 15 TRBJ2-5 TRBV6-1 CASTSFGSGQETQYF
- 14 TRBJ2-1 TRBV2 CASYRGQRINEQFF
- 14 TRBJ1-5 TRBV20-1 CSASPGGSNQPQHF
- 15 TRBJ2-1 TRBV20-1 CSATRGPSSYNEQFF
many 14 TRBJ2-5 TRBV21-1 CASSKLPYQETQYF
few 13 TRBJ2-7 TRBV6-1 CASTPKGRHEQYF
- 13 TRBJ2-1 TRBV12-3/TRBV12-4 CATRSGRGNEQFF
- 15 TRBJ2-7 TRBV20-1 CSASPGQGGLDEQYF
- 15 TRBJ1-1 TRBV6-1 CASSFLPGQHTEAFF
- 12 TRBJ1-4 TRBV29-1 CSVRTGAEKLFF
many 16 TRBJ2-3 TRBV20-1 CSARDASGSWTDTQYF
- 16 TRBJ2-5 TRBV20-1 CSARAGGGGRLETQYF
few 14 TRBJ2-7 TRBV20-1 CSARRTADSFEQYF
- 18 TRBJ2-6 TRBV10-3 CATAPGTGQFSGANVLTF
- 14 TRBJ1-4 TRBV3-1 CASSQEATNEKLFF
- 14 TRBJ2-7 TRBV7-2 CASSLSPGSYEQYF
- 15 TRBJ2-6 TRBV24-1 CATSDPGSGANVLTF
- 15 TRBJ1-6 TRBV11-2 CASSLAATNNSPLHF
few 14 TRBJ2-5 TRBV7-7 CASSPVSGGETQYF
few 14 TRBJ1-4 TRBV7-2 CASSPGGSNEKLFF
- 16 TRBJ1-6 TRBV18 CASSQAPITHNSPLHF
few 14 TRBJ1-5 TRBV20-1 CSATAMGAYQPQHF
- 13 TRBJ2-7 TRBV7-2 CASSPRSGVEQYF
- 13 TRBJ2-7 TRBV20-1 CSAWAGSSYEQYF
- 14 TRBJ2-7 TRBV5-1 CASSPKGGAYEQYF
- 17 TRBJ1-1 TRBV4-1 CTSSQKPRGAMNTEAFF
few 16 TRBJ1-1 TRBV7-2 CASSTSWTARSTEAFF
- 15 TRBJ2-7 TRBV12-3/TRBV12-4 CASRSGTSGTYEQYF
- 14 TRBJ1-1 TRBV12-3/TRBV12-4 CASSFRERNTEAFF
- 14 TRBJ2-1 TRBV3-1 CASSVTKVLNEQFF
- 15 TRBJ2-3 TRBV11-3 CASSLDGFLTDTQYF
few 13 TRBJ2-7 TRBV20-1 CSAARPETYEQYF
- 14 TRBJ2-7 TRBV11-2 CASSLASGAGEQYF
- 15 TRBJ2-2 TRBV9 CASSVGSGSTGELFF
- 15 TRBJ2-2 TRBV11-2 CASSFAGGPTGELFF
many 13 TRBJ1-1 TRBV7-2 CASSYPGRSEAFF
many 15 TRBJ2-7 TRBV12-3/TRBV12-4 CASSLGRGLSYEQYF
few 15 TRBJ1-1 TRBV20-1 CSAGGRGSAYTEAFF
- 14 TRBJ1-3 TRBV29-1 CSVEPGLIGNTIYF
- 14 TRBJ1-2 TRBV2 CASKASSNIYGYTF
- 13 TRBJ1-1 TRBV20-1 CSARAMGQAEAFF
- 15 TRBJ1-3 TRBV9 CASSVEVGRGNTIYF
- 14 TRBJ2-5 TRBV3-1 CASSQNVGGETQYF
few 15 TRBJ2-7 TRBV7-9 CASSERGTGGGGQYF